Below are 4 T cell receptor beta chains sequenced from a single sample in a study of identical twins. TCRdb analysed the 5' RACE reads with MiXCR anew, one entry per CDR3 protein. Here the sample spans 510,000 or so distinct CDR3 sequences, roughly 15% being singletons. This same sample was also part of a study on yellow fever vaccine responses in identical twins.

The specimen sequenced was CD4+ T cells sorted from blood. All receptors come from a woman under 30 in good health.

V usage is TRBV15 and J usage is TRBJ1-5; D unresolved. The CDR3 has 13 residues. V lost 1 base, J lost 4 bases, and 5 bases lay in between. The germline CDR1 and CDR2 sequences are LNHNV and YYDKDF (reference sequence). The CDR3, as DNA: TGTGCCACCAGCAGAGGGGCAAATCAGCCCCAGCATTTT. Translated, it gives CATSRGANQPQHF.

CDR3 DNA sequence: TGCAGTGCAAAGAGGGCAAACGAGCAGTACGTC. Translated: CSAKRANEQYV. The chain has TRBV20-1 and TRBJ2-7, with D possibly being TRBD2 (5 bases). Germline CDR1 is DFQATT and CDR2 is SNEGSKA (reference sequence). The CDR3 has 11 amino acids. V dropped 6 bases and J dropped 5 bases, with 11 bases sitting between them.

This clonotype occurred a few times. This chain uses TRBV2 with TRBJ1-2, with D unresolved. This CDR3 is built from 13 residues. The V and J ends lost 1 base and 6 bases respectively, with 9 bases between them. Germline V gives CDR1 SNHLY, CDR2 FYNNEI. The CDR3 region has the DNA TGTGCCAGCAGTGAAGTGAGTGGGGATGGCTACACCTTC. It is translated as CASSEVSGDGYTF.

This clonotype showed up many times. The chain employs TRBV24-1 and TRBJ2-3; D remains ambiguous. The V and J ends lost 0 bases and 0 bases respectively, with 6 bases between them. There are 15 residues in the CDR3. The germline V gene encodes CDR1 KGHDR and CDR2 SFDVKD. This CDR3 is CATSDLGGSTDTQYF. Written as DNA, the CDR3 is TGTGCCACCAGTGATTTGGGCGGAAGCACAGATACGCAGTATTTT.